This T cell receptor beta chain originates from a study of Tregs in tolerant kidney transplant recipients. Whole-study results and caveats: Biological reproducibility was not directly addressed in this study. The small number of patients limits these findings pending further validation.

Remarks on this clone: As yet, its antigen is unknown.

The ends were cut back, 2 bases at V and 6 bases at J, with 8 bases in the middle. Per the germline V gene, CDR1 is SGHDT and CDR2 is YYEEEE. CDR3 size: 13 residues. The table came from immunoSEQ multiplex PCR; TCRdb's copy has only in-frame clones and leaves some out. The table has more than 90,000 clones, roughly nine tenths seen once. Thawed PBMCs were FACS-sorted into unstimulated CD4+CD25+CD127- regulatory T cells, CD4+CD25- non-regulatory cells, CD4 and CD8 cells. This clonotype originated in a human donor in good health. This chain links TRBV5-6 with TRBJ2-2; no clear D. The sequenced material came from CD4+ T cells from blood. The CDR3 here is CASSLGPAGELFF. CDR3 sequence (DNA): TGTGCCAGCAGCTTAGGGCCCGCCGGGGAGCTGTTTTTT. Complete variable domain (other parts from reference TRBV5-6 and TRBJ2-2): DAGVTQSPTHLIKTRGQQVTLRCSPKSGHDTVSWYQQALGQGPQFIFQYYEEEERQRGNFPDRFSGHQFPNYSSELNVNALLLGDSALYLCASSLGPAGELFFGEGSRLTVL.